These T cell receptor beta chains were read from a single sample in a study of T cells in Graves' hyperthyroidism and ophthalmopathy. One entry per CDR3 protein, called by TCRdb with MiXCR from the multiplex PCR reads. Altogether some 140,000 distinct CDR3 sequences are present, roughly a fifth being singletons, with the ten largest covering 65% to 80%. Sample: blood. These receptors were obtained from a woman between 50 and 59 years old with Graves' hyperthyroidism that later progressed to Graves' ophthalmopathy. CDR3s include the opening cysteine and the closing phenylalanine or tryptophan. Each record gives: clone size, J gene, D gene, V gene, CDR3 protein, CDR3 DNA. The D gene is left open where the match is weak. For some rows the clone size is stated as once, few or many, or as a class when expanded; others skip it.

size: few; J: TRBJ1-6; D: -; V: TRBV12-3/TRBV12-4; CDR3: CASSLSGVESPLHF; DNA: TGTGCCAGCAGTTTATCGGGTGTAGAATCACCCCTCCACTTT
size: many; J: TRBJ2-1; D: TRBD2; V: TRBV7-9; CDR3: CASSQWRSGRGLNEQFF; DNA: TGTGCCAGCAGCCAATGGAGAAGCGGGAGGGGGCTCAATGAGCAGTTCTTC
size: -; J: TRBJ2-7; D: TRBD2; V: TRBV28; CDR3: CASRGPGSGGEQYF; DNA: TGTGCCAGCAGGGGCCCGGGCTCGGGGGGCGAGCAGTACTTC
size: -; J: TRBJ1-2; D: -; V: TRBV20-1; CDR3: CSARDLGWRNGYTF; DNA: TGCAGTGCTAGAGATCTGGGCTGGCGAAATGGCTACACCTTC
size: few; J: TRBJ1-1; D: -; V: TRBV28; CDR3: CASKDSRGAFF; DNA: TGTGCCAGCAAGGATTCCAGGGGAGCTTTCTTT
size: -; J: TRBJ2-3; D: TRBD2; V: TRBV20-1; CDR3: CSARVPGLAGPTDTQYF; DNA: TGCAGTGCTAGAGTCCCCGGACTAGCGGGGCCCACAGATACGCAGTATTTT
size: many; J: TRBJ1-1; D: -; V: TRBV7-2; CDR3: CASSLGTTRTEAFF; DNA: TGTGCCAGCAGCCTCGGGACAACAAGGACTGAAGCTTTCTTT
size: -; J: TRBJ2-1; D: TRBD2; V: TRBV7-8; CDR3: CASSNSGRAKGAAYNEQFF; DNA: TGTGCCAGCAGCAATAGCGGGAGGGCCAAAGGTGCTGCCTACAATGAGCAGTTCTTC
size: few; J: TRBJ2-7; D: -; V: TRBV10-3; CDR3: CAIRNQGYEQYF; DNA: TGTGCCATCAGGAACCAGGGGTACGAGCAGTACTTC
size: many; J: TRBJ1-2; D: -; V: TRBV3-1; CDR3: CASSQSFGGGSYTF; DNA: TGTGCCAGCAGCCAATCGTTCGGGGGCGGGAGCTACACCTTC
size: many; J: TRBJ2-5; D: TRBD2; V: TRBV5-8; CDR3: CASSQGLAESRETQYF; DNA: TGTGCCAGCAGCCAAGGACTAGCGGAAAGCAGGGAGACCCAGTACTTC
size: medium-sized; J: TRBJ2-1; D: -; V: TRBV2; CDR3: CASRRQGTTGHEQFF; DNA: TGTGCCAGCAGGAGACAGGGGACTACTGGGCATGAGCAGTTCTTC
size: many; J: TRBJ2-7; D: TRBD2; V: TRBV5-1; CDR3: CASSLDGGSSYEQYF; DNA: TGCGCCAGCAGCTTGGATGGCGGGAGCTCCTACGAGCAGTACTTC
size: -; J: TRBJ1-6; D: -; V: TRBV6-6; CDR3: CASSYSIENSPLHF; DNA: TGTGCCAGCAGTTACTCGATCGAGAATTCACCCCTCCACTTT
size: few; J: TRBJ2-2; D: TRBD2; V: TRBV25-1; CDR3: CASSAPRGSGRPGELFF; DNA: TGTGCCAGCAGTGCCCCTAGGGGTAGCGGGAGACCCGGGGAGCTGTTTTTT
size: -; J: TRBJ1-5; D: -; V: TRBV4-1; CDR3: CASSQDPGSQLPRTQHF; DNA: TGCGCCAGCAGCCAAGATCCAGGATCTCAGCTGCCAAGGACCCAGCATTTT
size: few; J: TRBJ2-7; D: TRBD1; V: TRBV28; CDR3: CASSFGRTGSYEQYF; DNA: TGTGCCAGCAGTTTTGGGCGGACAGGGTCCTACGAGCAGTACTTC
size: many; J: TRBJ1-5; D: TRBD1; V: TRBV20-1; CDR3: CSARMTGGNGQPQHF; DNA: TGCAGTGCTCGAATGACAGGGGGGAATGGTCAGCCCCAGCATTTT
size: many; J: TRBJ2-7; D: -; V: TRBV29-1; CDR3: CSVGGSSYEQYF; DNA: TGCAGCGTTGGGGGGTCGTCCTACGAGCAGTACTTC
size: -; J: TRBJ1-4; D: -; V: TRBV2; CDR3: CASTEGNEKLFF; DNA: TGTGCCAGCACTGAGGGTAATGAAAAACTGTTTTTT
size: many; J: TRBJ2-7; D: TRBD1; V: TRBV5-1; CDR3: CASSLTGDSYEQYF; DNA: TGCGCCAGCAGCTTAACAGGGGACTCCTACGAGCAGTACTTC
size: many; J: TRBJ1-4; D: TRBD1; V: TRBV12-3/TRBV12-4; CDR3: CASSATGQGLEKLFF; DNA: TGTGCCAGCAGTGCTACGGGACAGGGTTTGGAAAAACTGTTTTTT
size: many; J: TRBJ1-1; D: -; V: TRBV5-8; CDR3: CASSRRPSEAFF; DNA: TGTGCCAGCAGCCGACGGCCTAGTGAAGCTTTCTTT
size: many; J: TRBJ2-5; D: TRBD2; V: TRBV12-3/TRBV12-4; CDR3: CASRAGLAGVQETQYF; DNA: TGTGCCAGCAGAGCCGGACTAGCGGGAGTACAAGAGACCCAGTACTTC
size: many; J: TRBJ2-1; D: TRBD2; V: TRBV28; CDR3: CASSLWASGYSYNEQFF; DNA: TGTGCCAGCAGTTTATGGGCTAGCGGGTACTCCTACAATGAGCAGTTCTTC
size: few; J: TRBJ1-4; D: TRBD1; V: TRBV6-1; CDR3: CASSRKPTGLSSEKLFF; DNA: TGTGCCAGCAGCCGAAAACCGACAGGGCTAAGTAGTGAAAAACTGTTTTTT
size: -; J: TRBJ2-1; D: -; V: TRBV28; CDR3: CASTRGGLYNEQFF; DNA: TGTGCCAGCACCCGAGGAGGGCTCTACAATGAGCAGTTCTTC
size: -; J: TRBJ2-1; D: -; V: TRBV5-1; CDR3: CASAEAAFDEQFF; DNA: TGCGCCAGCGCCGAGGCGGCTTTCGACGAGCAGTTCTTC
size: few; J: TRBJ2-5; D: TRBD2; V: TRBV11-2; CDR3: CASSLVFAGASGAETQYF; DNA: TGTGCCAGCAGCTTGGTCTTCGCGGGAGCGTCAGGTGCAGAGACCCAGTACTTC
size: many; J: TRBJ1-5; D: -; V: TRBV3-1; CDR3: CASSQLRSNQPQHF; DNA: TGTGCCAGCAGCCAGCTTCGTAGCAATCAGCCCCAGCATTTT
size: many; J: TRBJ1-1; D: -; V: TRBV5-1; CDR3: CASSLLPSGESTEAFF; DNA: TGCGCCAGCAGCTTGCTGCCCTCAGGGGAGAGCACTGAAGCTTTCTTT
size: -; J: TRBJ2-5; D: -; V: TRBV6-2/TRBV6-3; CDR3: CVSGSGETQYF; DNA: TGTGTGTCCGGGAGTGGTGAGACCCAGTACTTC
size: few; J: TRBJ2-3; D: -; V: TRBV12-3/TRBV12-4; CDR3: CASSFWGGSTDTQYF; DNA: TGTGCCAGCAGTTTTTGGGGCGGGAGCACAGATACGCAGTATTTT
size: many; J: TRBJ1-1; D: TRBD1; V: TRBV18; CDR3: CASSPSPGQGTEAFF; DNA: TGTGCCAGCTCACCAAGCCCGGGACAGGGCACTGAAGCTTTCTTT
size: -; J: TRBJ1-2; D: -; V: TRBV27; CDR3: CASSSLTRRRGTYGYTF; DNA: TGTGCCAGCAGTTCCCTAACCCGACGGAGGGGAACTTATGGCTACACCTTC
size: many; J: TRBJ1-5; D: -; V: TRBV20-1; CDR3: CSAREEQRLGGQPQHF; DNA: TGCAGTGCTAGAGAAGAACAGCGCTTGGGGGGGCAGCCCCAGCATTTT
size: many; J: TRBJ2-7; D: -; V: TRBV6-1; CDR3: CASSYSTFGDTYEQYF; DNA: TGTGCCAGCAGTTATTCCACCTTCGGAGATACCTACGAGCAGTACTTC
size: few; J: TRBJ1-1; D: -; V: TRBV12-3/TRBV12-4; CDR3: CASSLFADTEAFF; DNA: TGTGCCAGCAGTTTATTTGCGGACACTGAAGCTTTCTTT
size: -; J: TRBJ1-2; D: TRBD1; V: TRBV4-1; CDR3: CASSPEQGALIRGYTF; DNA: TGCGCCAGCAGCCCGGAGCAGGGGGCCCTCATAAGGGGCTACACCTTC
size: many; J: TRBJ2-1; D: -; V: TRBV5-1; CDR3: CASSLVLARASYNEQFF; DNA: TGCGCCAGCAGCTTGGTGCTCGCTAGGGCCTCCTACAATGAGCAGTTCTTC
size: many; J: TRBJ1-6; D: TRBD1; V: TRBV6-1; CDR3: CASSPLWTGGWNSPLHF; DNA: TGTGCCAGCAGTCCCCTTTGGACAGGGGGCTGGAATTCACCCCTCCACTTT
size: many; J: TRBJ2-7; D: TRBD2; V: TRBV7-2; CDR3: CASSGTSGSHHEQYF; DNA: TGTGCCAGCAGCGGAACTAGCGGATCCCACCACGAGCAGTACTTC
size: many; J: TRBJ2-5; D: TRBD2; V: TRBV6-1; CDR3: CASTSRGLAGAETQYF; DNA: TGTGCCAGCACCTCGAGGGGACTAGCGGGAGCAGAGACCCAGTACTTC
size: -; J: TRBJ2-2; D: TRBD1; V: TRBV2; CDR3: CASRSMGQGAGELFF; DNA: TGTGCCAGCAGGTCGATGGGACAGGGAGCCGGGGAGCTGTTTTTT
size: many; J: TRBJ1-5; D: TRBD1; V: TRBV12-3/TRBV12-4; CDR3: CASGDSNSNQPQHF; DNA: TGTGCCAGCGGGGACAGCAATAGCAATCAGCCCCAGCATTTT